The sequence of this TCR beta chain was determined in a study of lymphopenia after photon versus proton radiotherapy. The V gene lost 0 bases and the J gene lost 4 bases, with 11 bases spanning the gap. CDR1 and CDR2 (germline): SGHRS, YFSETQ. The length of the CDR3 is 16 residues. With regard to this clone: Antigen unknown.

The protocol was immunoSEQ multiplex PCR, while the TCRdb copy is restricted to in-frame clones and leaves out a portion. Seen here are around 70,000 clones, roughly 93% observed once, and the top ten hold 2.9%. Study-wide results and limits: Post-nadir diversity loss with photons came from oligoclonal expansion, particularly CD8+ Temra cells. Better survival with proton therapy was suggested as possible, not demonstrated. Relative stability marked proton patients; photon patients lost diversity and naive cells.

The J gene is TRBJ2-6, the V gene TRBV5-1, with D perhaps matching TRBD2 (6 bases). The sample consisted of peripheral blood, taken from a patient treated with photon-based radiotherapy. The TCR comes from a woman between 70 and 85 years old with pancreatic cancer. CDR3 bases: TGCGCCAGCAGCTTGGCCGGGGGAGCCGGGGCCAACGTCCTGACTTTC. It yields the protein CASSLAGGAGANVLTF. Variable domain in full (rest from reference TRBV5-1 and TRBJ2-6): KAGVTQTPRYLIKTRGQQVTLSCSPISGHRSVSWYQQTPGQGLQFLFEYFSETQRNKGNFPGRFSGRQFSNSRSEMNVSTLELGDSALYLCASSLAGGAGANVLTFGAGSRLTVL.